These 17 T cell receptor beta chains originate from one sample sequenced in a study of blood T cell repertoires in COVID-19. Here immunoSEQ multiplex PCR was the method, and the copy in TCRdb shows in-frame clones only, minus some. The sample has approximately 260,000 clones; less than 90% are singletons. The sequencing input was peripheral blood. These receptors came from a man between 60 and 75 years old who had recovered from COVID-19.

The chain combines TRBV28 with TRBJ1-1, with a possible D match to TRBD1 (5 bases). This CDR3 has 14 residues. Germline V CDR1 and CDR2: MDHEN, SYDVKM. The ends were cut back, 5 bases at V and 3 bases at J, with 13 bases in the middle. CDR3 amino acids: CASSRNRRYTEAFF. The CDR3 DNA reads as TGTGCCAGCAGTCGAAACAGGCGGTACACTGAAGCTTTCTTT. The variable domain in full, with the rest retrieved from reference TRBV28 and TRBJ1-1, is DVKVTQSSRYLVKRTGEKVFLECVQDMDHENMFWYRQDPGLGLRLIYFSYDVKMKEKGDIPEGYSVSREKKERFSLILESASTNQTSMYLCASSRNRRYTEAFFGQGTRLTVV.

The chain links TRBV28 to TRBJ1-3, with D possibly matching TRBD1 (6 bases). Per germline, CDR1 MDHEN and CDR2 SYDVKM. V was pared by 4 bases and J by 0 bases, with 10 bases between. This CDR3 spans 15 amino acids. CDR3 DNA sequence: TGTGCCAGCAGTTCGACAGGACCCTCTGGAAACACCATATATTTT. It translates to CASSSTGPSGNTIYF.

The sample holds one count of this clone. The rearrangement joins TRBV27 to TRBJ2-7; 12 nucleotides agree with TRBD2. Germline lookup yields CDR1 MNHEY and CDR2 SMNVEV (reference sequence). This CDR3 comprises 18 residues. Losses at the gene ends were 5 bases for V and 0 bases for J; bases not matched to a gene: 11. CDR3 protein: CASSEHLAGGPSSYEQYF. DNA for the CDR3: TGTGCCAGCAGTGAACACCTAGCGGGGGGGCCCAGCTCCTACGAGCAGTACTTC.

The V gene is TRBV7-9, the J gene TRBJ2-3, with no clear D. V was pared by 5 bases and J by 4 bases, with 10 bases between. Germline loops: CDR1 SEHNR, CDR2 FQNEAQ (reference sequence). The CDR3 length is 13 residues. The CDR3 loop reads CASSHSLADTQYF. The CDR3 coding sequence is TGTGCCAGCAGCCACTCACTCGCAGATACGCAGTATTTT.

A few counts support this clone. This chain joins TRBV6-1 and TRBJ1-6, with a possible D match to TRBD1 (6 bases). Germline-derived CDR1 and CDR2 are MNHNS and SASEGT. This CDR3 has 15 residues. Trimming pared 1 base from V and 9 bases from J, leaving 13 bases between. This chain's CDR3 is CASSEGAGGGSPLHF. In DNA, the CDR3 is TGTGCCAGCAGTGAAGGGGCGGGAGGGGGTTCACCCCTCCACTTT.

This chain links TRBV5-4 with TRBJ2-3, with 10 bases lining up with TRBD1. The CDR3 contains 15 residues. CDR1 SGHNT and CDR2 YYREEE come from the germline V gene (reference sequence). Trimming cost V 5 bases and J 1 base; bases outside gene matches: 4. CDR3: CASRPGTGGTDTQYF. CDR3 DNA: TGTGCCAGCAGGCCCGGGACAGGGGGCACAGATACGCAGTATTTT.

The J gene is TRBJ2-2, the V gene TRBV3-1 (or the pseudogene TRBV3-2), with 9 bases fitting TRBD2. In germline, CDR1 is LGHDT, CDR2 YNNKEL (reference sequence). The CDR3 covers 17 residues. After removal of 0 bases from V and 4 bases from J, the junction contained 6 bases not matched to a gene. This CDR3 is CASSQDWVAGATGELFF. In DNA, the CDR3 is TGTGCCAGCAGCCAAGATTGGGTAGCGGGGGCCACCGGGGAGCTGTTTTTT.

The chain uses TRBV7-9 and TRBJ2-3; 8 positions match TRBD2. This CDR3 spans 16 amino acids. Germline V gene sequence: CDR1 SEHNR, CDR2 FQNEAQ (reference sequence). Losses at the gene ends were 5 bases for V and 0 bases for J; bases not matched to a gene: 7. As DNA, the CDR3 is TGTGCCAGCAGCGTGGCGGGAGGCTCAAGCACAGATACGCAGTATTTT. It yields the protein CASSVAGGSSTDTQYF.

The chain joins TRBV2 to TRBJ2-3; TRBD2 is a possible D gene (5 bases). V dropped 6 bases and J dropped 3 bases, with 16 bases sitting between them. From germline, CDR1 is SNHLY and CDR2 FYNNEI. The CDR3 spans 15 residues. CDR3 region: CASSGLASITDTQYF. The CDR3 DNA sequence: TGTGCCAGCAGCGGACTTGCGAGTATTACAGATACGCAGTATTTT.

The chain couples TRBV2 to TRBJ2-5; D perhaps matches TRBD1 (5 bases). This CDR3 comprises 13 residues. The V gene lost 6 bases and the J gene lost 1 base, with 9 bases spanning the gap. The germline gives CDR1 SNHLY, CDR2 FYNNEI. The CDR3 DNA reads TGTGCCAGCAGAAGACAGTTCCAAGAGACCCAGTACTTC. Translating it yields CASRRQFQETQYF.

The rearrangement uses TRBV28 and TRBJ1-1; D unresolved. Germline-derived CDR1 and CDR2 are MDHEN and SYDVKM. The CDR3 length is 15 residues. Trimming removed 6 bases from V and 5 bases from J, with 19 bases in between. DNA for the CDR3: TGTGCCAGCAGCCTCGCGGCGGGCTTGGGTACTGAAGCTTTCTTT. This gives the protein CASSLAAGLGTEAFF.

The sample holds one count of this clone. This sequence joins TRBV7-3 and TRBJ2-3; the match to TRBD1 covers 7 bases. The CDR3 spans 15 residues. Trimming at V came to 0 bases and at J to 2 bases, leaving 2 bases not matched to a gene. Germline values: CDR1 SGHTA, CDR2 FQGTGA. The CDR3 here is CASSLTGQNTDTQYF. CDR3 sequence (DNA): TGTGCCAGCAGCTTAACGGGACAGAACACAGATACGCAGTATTTT.

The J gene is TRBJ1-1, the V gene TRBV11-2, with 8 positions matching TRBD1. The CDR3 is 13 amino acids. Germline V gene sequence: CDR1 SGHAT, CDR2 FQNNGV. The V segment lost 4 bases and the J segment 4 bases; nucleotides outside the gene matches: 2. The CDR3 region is CASSSDRATEAFF. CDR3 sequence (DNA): TGTGCCAGCAGCTCGGACAGGGCCACTGAAGCTTTCTTT.

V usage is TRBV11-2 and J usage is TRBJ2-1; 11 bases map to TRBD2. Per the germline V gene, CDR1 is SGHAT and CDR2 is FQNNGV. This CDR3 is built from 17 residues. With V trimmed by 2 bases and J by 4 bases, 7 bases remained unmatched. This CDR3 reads CASSLSLAGGPYNEQFF. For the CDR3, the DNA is TGTGCCAGCAGCTTAAGCCTAGCGGGGGGACCTTACAATGAGCAGTTCTTC.

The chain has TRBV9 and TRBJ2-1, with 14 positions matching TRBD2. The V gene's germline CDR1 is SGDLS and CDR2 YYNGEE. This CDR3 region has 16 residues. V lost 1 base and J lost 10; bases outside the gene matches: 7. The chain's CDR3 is CASSVRGTSGGTEQFF. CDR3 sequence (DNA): TGTGCCAGCAGCGTACGCGGGACTAGCGGGGGAACCGAGCAGTTCTTC.

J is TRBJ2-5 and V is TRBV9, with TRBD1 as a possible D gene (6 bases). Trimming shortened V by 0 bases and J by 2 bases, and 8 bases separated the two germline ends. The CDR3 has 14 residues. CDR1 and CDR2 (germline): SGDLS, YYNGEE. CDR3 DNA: TGTGCCAGCAGCGTAGAGGACAGACAAGAGACCCAGTACTTC. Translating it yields CASSVEDRQETQYF.

CDR3 residues: CAISEGTSGPYEQYF. CDR3 DNA: TGTGCCATCAGTGAAGGGACTAGCGGCCCCTACGAGCAGTACTTC. The chain recombines TRBV10-3 with TRBJ2-7; 11 bases are shared with TRBD2. The CDR3 extends over 15 amino acids. CDR1 ENHRY and CDR2 SYGVKD come from the germline V gene. The junction had 3 bases not matched to a gene; V was cut back by 3 bases and J by 2 bases.